This record concerns one T cell receptor beta chain sequence. The sample comes from a study of blood T cell repertoires in COVID-19. Overall study: Samples of COVID-19 (acute and convalescent) were obtained from the United States, Italy and Spain.

This CDR3 contains 14 residues. Germline trimming cut 4 bases from V and 2 bases from J; bases unmatched to any gene: 4. CDR1 is SQVTM and CDR2 is ANQGSEA in the germline V gene. Assay used: immunoSEQ multiplex PCR; TCRdb lists only in-frame clones, some missing. In the table there are more than 130,000 clones, approximately 87% of which are singletons. The J gene is TRBJ2-2, the V gene TRBV29-1, with TRBD2 matching over 7 bases. This receptor was taken from a woman aged 40 to 50 with acute or convalescent COVID-19. Material: peripheral blood. The CDR3, as DNA: TGCAGCGTTGCGGGAGGTTATAACACCGGGGAGCTGTTTTTT. The encoded protein is CSVAGGYNTGELFF.